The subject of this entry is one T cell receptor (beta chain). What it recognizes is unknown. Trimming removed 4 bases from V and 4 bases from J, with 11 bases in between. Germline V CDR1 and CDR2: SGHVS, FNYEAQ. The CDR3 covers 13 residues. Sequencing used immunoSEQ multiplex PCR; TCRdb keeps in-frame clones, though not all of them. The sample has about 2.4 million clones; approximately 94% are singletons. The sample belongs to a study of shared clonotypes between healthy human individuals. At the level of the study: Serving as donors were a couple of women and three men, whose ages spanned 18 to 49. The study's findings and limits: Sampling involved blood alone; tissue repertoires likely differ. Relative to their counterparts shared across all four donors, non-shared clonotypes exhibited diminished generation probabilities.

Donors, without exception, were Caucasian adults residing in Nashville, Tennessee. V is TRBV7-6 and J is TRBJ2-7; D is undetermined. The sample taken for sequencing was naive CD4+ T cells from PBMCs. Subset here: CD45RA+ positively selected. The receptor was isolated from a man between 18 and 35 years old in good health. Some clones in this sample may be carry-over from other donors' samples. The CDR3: CASSSTHLYEQYF. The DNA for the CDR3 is TGTGCCAGCAGCTCCACCCATTTATACGAGCAGTACTTC.